One T cell receptor beta chain is described in this entry. This CDR3 spans 15 amino acids. The V gene lost 5 bases and the J gene lost 4 bases, with 14 bases spanning the gap. Germline CDR1 MNHEY, CDR2 SVGEGT. Method: immunoSEQ multiplex PCR; TCRdb's copy keeps in-frame clones and lacks some. Of 95,000 to 100,000 clones in the sample, over 80% were seen once. This sample stems from a study of blood T cell repertoires in COVID-19. In the study overall: Acute-phase and convalescent COVID-19 samples originated in the United States, Italy and Spain. In each case, the material was cDNA or gDNA derived from T cells, B-cell-depleted T cells, or PBMCs.

The chain links TRBV6-2 or TRBV6-3 to TRBJ2-2, with D maybe TRBD1 (6 bases). The receptor was isolated from a middle-aged man with active COVID-19. The sample taken for sequencing was peripheral blood. DNA of the CDR3: TGTGCCAGCAGTAGCTTGGGGGCTTTCACCGGGGAGCTGTTTTTT. This sequence encodes CASSSLGAFTGELFF.